A single sample is the source of the 10 T cell receptor beta chains below, sequenced in a study of blood T cell repertoires in COVID-19. Repertoires were generated with immunoSEQ multiplex PCR, while TCRdb's copy carries only in-frame clones and drops some. The sample gives hundreds of thousands of clones, approximately 84% of which show up once; around 1.9% is in the top ten. The source material was peripheral blood. These receptors originate from a woman older than 75 with acute or convalescent COVID-19.

This chain joins TRBV19 and TRBJ2-1, with TRBD2 matching over 8 bases. With 5 bases clipped from V and 4 bases from J, the junction kept 10 bases outside the gene matches. The CDR3 covers 16 residues. Germline lookup yields CDR1 LNHDA and CDR2 SQIVND (reference sequence). The DNA of the CDR3 is TGTGCCAGTAGTTTTTCCGCGGGGGGACGATACAATGAGCAGTTCTTC. Amino acid sequence: CASSFSAGGRYNEQFF. Based on the CDR3 plus reference TRBV19 and TRBJ2-1, the full variable domain is DGGITQSPKYLFRKEGQNVTLSCEQNLNHDAMYWYRQDPGQGLRLIYYSQIVNDFQKGDIAEGYSVSREKKESFPLTVTSAQKNPTAFYLCASSFSAGGRYNEQFFGPGTRLTVL.

The rearrangement uses TRBV6-6 and TRBJ2-3, with 7 bases matching TRBD1. CDR3 length: 16 residues. Germline CDR1 MNHNY, CDR2 SVGAGI (reference sequence). V was pared by 2 bases and J by 1 base, with 6 bases of the junction left unmatched. The CDR3 reads CASSYTRGYRTDTQYF. The CDR3 DNA follows: TGTGCCAGCAGTTACACCAGGGGGTATCGCACAGATACGCAGTATTTT.

This chain connects TRBV2 to TRBJ1-1, with D possibly TRBD1 on 6 matching bases. Trimming removed 4 bases from V and 5 bases from J, with 17 bases in between. The CDR3 runs to 15 residues. CDR1 SNHLY and CDR2 FYNNEI come from the germline V gene. The CDR3 coding sequence is TGTGCCAGCAGTGTCTCGATGGGGGCTAGTACTGAAGCTTTCTTT. Its protein product is CASSVSMGASTEAFF.

The chain couples TRBV7-2 to TRBJ2-3; D possibly corresponds to TRBD2 (5 bases). Germline V lookup: CDR1 SGHTA, CDR2 FQGNSA. Trimming stripped 1 base from V and 4 bases from J, with 9 bases between. The CDR3 is 14 residues long. DNA for the CDR3: TGTGCCAGCAGCTTAGAGCGGTGGGCAGATACGCAGTATTTT. It specifies CASSLERWADTQYF.

V is TRBV7-2 and J is TRBJ1-1, with D uncertain. The germline V gene has CDR1 SGHTA and CDR2 FQGNSA. This CDR3 has 14 amino acids. Trimming cost V 5 bases and J 8 bases, with 18 bases left between them. The CDR3 sequence is CASSPRFEGSEAFF. Here the CDR3 DNA reads TGTGCCAGCAGCCCCCGTTTCGAGGGCTCCGAAGCTTTCTTT.

V gene TRBV7-8 combines with J gene TRBJ1-5, with TRBD1 matching over 7 bases. The CDR3 covers 17 residues. CDR1 is SGHVS and CDR2 is FQNEAQ in the germline V gene. V was clipped by 7 bases and J by 0 bases; unmatched bases: 12. The CDR3 spells CASTPGVGTDSNQPQHF. The CDR3 bases are TGTGCCAGCACCCCCGGGGTTGGGACAGATAGCAATCAGCCCCAGCATTTT.

In nucleotides, the CDR3 is TGTGCCAGCAGCTACGGCCAGGGCCGGGCCGGGCAGTACTTC. Its protein is CASSYGQGRAGQYF. The chain has TRBV11-2 and TRBJ2-7, with D possibly TRBD1 on 5 matching bases. Looked up from germline, CDR1 is SGHAT and CDR2 is FQNNGV. This CDR3 is 14 amino acids long. With 4 bases removed from V and 9 bases from J, the gap between germline ends came to 19 bases.

The chain is built from TRBV29-1 and TRBJ1-5; 11 bases agree with TRBD1. CDR3 length: 13 amino acids. CDR1 is SQVTM and CDR2 is ANQGSEA in the germline V gene. Losses at the gene ends were 6 bases for V and 7 bases for J; bases not matched to a gene: 5. CDR3 coding DNA: TGCAGCGTCCGGACAGGGGGCGGGCAGCCCCAGCATTTT. As protein: CSVRTGGGQPQHF.

The chain couples TRBV28 to TRBJ2-1; D is uncertain. The V end was cut by 4 bases, the J end by 4 bases, with 14 bases between. The germline V gene encodes CDR1 MDHEN and CDR2 SYDVKM. The CDR3 extends over 15 amino acids. This CDR3 reads CASSSPLGLYNEQFF. The DNA for the CDR3 is TGTGCCAGCAGTTCGCCCCTGGGCCTATACAATGAGCAGTTCTTC.

DNA for the CDR3: TGTGCCAGTGCCGACAGGGGCTCTGGAAACACCATATATTTT. Translation gives CASADRGSGNTIYF. The rearrangement uses TRBV19 and TRBJ1-3; 8 nucleotides match TRBD1. J lost 0 bases, V lost 8 bases, and 3 bases had no gene match. Germline loops: CDR1 LNHDA, CDR2 SQIVND (reference sequence). The CDR3 extends over 14 amino acids.